The 29 T cell receptor beta chains below all came from one sample that was sequenced in a study of shared T cell receptors in the human thymus. Sequencing used immunoSEQ multiplex PCR; TCRdb keeps in-frame clones, though not all of them. Of more than 550,000 clones in the sample, over 75% were seen once. The sample was also reused in another study, on human thymus T cells.

The sample comprised thymocytes. These receptors were collected from a boy younger than two with a congenital heart defect.

This chain connects TRBV29-1 to TRBJ1-1, with D maybe TRBD1 (5 bases). Germline V gene lookup returns CDR1 SQVTM and CDR2 ANQGSEA. The CDR3 spans 15 residues. V lost 6 bases and J 3 bases, leaving 20 bases between the germline ends. CDR3 amino acids: CSVPDSPKGYTEAFF. The CDR3 nucleotides read TGCAGCGTGCCCGACAGCCCTAAGGGGTACACTGAAGCTTTCTTT.

CDR3 amino acids: CASRNSYNEQFF. CDR3 coding DNA: TGTGCCAGCAGAAACTCTTACAATGAGCAGTTCTTC. The chain is built from TRBV6-5 and TRBJ2-1; no reliable D call. Germline V gives CDR1 MNHEY, CDR2 SVGAGI. With 6 bases removed from V and 4 bases from J, the gap between germline ends came to 7 bases. The CDR3 has 12 amino acids.

The chain uses TRBV4-1 and TRBJ1-3; the D is unclear. This CDR3 is 14 amino acids long. Germline V gene lookup returns CDR1 MGHRA and CDR2 YSYEKL. V lost 3 bases, J lost 5 bases, and 11 bases lay in between. This CDR3 is CASSHGVARNTIYF. The CDR3 coding sequence is TGCGCCAGCAGCCACGGGGTCGCCCGAAACACCATATATTTT.

The rearrangement links TRBV5-6 to TRBJ2-7; the D is unclear. Germline V gene sequence: CDR1 SGHDT, CDR2 YYEEEE. CDR3 length: 12 residues. The V end was cut by 1 base, the J end by 6 bases, with 8 bases between. The CDR3 loop reads CASSLRVGEQYF. The CDR3 DNA follows: TGTGCCAGCAGCTTGCGGGTAGGCGAGCAGTACTTC.

This chain joins TRBV7-9 and TRBJ2-3; 7 nucleotides align to TRBD1. CDR1 SEHNR and CDR2 FQNEAQ come from the germline V gene (reference sequence). CDR3 length equals 15 residues. V lost 5 bases to trimming and J lost 10 bases; unmatched junction nucleotides: 15. For the CDR3, the DNA is TGTGCCAGCAGCGCCCTAGGGGACAGTTCTACAGCGCAGTATTTT. This codes for CASSALGDSSTAQYF.

V and J are TRBV27 and TRBJ2-3; 7 bases are a match to TRBD2. The CDR3 totals 14 residues. After removal of 6 bases from V and 4 bases from J, the junction contained 7 bases not matched to a gene. CDR1 and CDR2 from the germline V gene are MNHEY and SMNVEV (reference sequence). CDR3: CASSRKRDPDTQYF. CDR3 DNA sequence: TGTGCCAGCAGCCGTAAGCGGGATCCAGATACGCAGTATTTT.

A few counts support this clone. J is TRBJ1-4 and V is TRBV5-1; 12 bases match TRBD1. The V gene's germline CDR1 is SGHRS and CDR2 YFSETQ. The trim removed 5 bases at V and 6 bases at J, leaving 8 bases unmatched. There are 16 residues in the CDR3. Written as DNA, the CDR3 is TGCGCCAGCAGTTACGGGACAGGGGGCGCGTATGAAAAACTGTTTTTT. Protein sequence: CASSYGTGGAYEKLFF.

This chain links TRBV7-3 with TRBJ2-1, with TRBD2 matching over 9 bases. V shed 1 base, J shed 5 bases, and the junction held 9 bases outside the gene matches. Germline V gene lookup returns CDR1 SGHTA and CDR2 FQGTGA. The CDR3 is 17 amino acids. The DNA for the CDR3 is TGTGCCAGCAGCTTAAATAGCGGGGGACCTACAAACAATGAGCAGTTCTTC. This codes for CASSLNSGGPTNNEQFF.

The chain links TRBV10-3 to TRBJ2-7; maybe TRBD1 (5 bases). Germline CDR1 is ENHRY and CDR2 is SYGVKD. Trimming stripped 0 bases from V and 3 bases from J, with 15 bases between. The CDR3 runs 16 residues. The CDR3 spells CAISESAGKAIYEQYF. As DNA, the CDR3 is TGTGCCATCAGTGAGTCGGCAGGGAAAGCGATCTACGAGCAGTACTTC.

The V gene is TRBV5-1, the J gene TRBJ2-1; 9 positions agree with TRBD1. Trimming removed 0 bases from V and 4 bases from J; junction bases left unmatched: 5. The CDR3 has 16 amino acids. CDR1 and CDR2 from the germline V gene are SGHRS and YFSETQ. The CDR3 reads CASSLAGTGTYNEQFF. In DNA, the CDR3 is TGCGCCAGCAGCTTGGCCGGGACAGGGACTTACAATGAGCAGTTCTTC.

The rearrangement links TRBV10-3 to TRBJ2-3, with TRBD2 matching over 9 bases. The CDR3 totals 13 residues. V lost 8 bases to trimming and J lost 1 base; unmatched junction nucleotides: 1. Germline CDR1 and CDR2: ENHRY and SYGVKD. This CDR3 reads CAIRLAGTDTQYF. CDR3 bases: TGTGCCATCCGACTAGCGGGCACAGATACGCAGTATTTT.

The chain joins TRBV28 to TRBJ2-5; a weak D match, TRBD2 (6 bases). This CDR3 spans 14 amino acids. CDR1 is MDHEN and CDR2 is SYDVKM in the germline V gene. V gave up 3 bases and J gave up 3 bases, with 11 bases separating them. CDR3 in DNA: TGTGCCAGCAGTTTTTCGGGGGATGAAGAGACCCAGTACTTC. It translates to CASSFSGDEETQYF.

The sample holds a few counts of this clone. J is TRBJ2-7 and V is TRBV4-1; 8 positions agree with TRBD1. Germline V CDR1 and CDR2: MGHRA, YSYEKL. With 0 bases clipped from V and 3 bases from J, the junction kept 4 bases outside the gene matches. The CDR3 runs to 15 residues. CDR3 sequence: CASSQDEDRDYEQYF. The CDR3 DNA reads TGCGCCAGCAGCCAAGATGAGGACAGGGACTACGAGCAGTACTTC.

J is TRBJ2-1 and V is TRBV5-1; 7 bases match TRBD1. In germline, CDR1 is SGHRS, CDR2 YFSETQ. The CDR3 covers 14 residues. Trimming took 4 bases from V and 1 from J; bases not matched to a gene: 2. The CDR3 DNA is TGCGCCAGCAGCGGGGGACAGTCCTACAATGAGCAGTTCTTC. It yields the protein CASSGGQSYNEQFF.

This clone was recorded only once. This chain links TRBV19 with TRBJ1-1; possibly TRBD1 for D (5 bases). The CDR3 contains 15 residues. V gave up 10 bases and J gave up 5 bases, with 23 bases separating them. The germline V gene encodes CDR1 LNHDA and CDR2 SQIVND (reference sequence). The chain's CDR3 is CATQRQTSTPTEAFF. Here the CDR3 DNA reads TGTGCCACCCAGCGACAGACTTCAACACCGACTGAAGCTTTCTTT.

The rearrangement joins TRBV14 to TRBJ2-5, with 8 bases aligning to TRBD1. The germline V gene encodes CDR1 SGHDN and CDR2 FVKESK. V shed 3 bases and J 1 base; nucleotides not matched to a gene: 1. The CDR3 length is 14 residues. The CDR3 nucleotides read TGTGCCAGCAGCCATGGGACAGGCCAAGAGACCCAGTACTTC. This encodes CASSHGTGQETQYF.

The genes are TRBV27 and TRBJ1-6; 7 positions match TRBD1. CDR1 and CDR2 from the germline V gene are MNHEY and SMNVEV (reference sequence). This CDR3 spans 17 amino acids. V was clipped by 2 bases and J by 6 bases; unmatched bases: 10. CDR3 sequence: CASSLIRTGQPNSPLHF. In nucleotides, the CDR3 is TGTGCCAGCAGTTTAATTAGAACGGGACAGCCTAATTCACCCCTCCACTTT.

A few counts support this clone. The CDR3 DNA sequence: TGCGCCAGCAGCCAAGATACTAGCGGGAGTCACAATGAGCAGTTCTTC. Protein sequence: CASSQDTSGSHNEQFF. V usage is TRBV4-3 and J usage is TRBJ2-1; 11 bases map to TRBD2. V gave up 0 bases and J gave up 5 bases; unmatched junction bases: 3. The germline CDR1 and CDR2 sequences are LGHNA and YSLEER. The CDR3 contains 16 residues.

This clone appeared once. The chain is built from TRBV28 and TRBJ2-2, with D tentatively TRBD1 (6 bases). Trimming cost V 6 bases and J 1 base, with 15 bases left between them. Germline lookup yields CDR1 MDHEN and CDR2 SYDVKM. The CDR3 consists of 16 residues. CDR3 in DNA: TGTGCCAGCAGGGATGGACAGCTAGAGAACACCGGGGAGCTGTTTTTT. Its translation: CASRDGQLENTGELFF.

This chain joins TRBV7-8 and TRBJ2-7; D might be TRBD1 (5 bases). The CDR3 is made up of 14 amino acids. From germline, CDR1 is SGHVS and CDR2 FQNEAQ. Trimming took 5 bases from V and 0 from J, leaving 11 bases between them. CDR3 in amino acids: CASSAQGLSYEQYF. DNA for the CDR3: TGTGCCAGCAGCGCCCAGGGCCTCTCCTACGAGCAGTACTTC.

The rearrangement uses TRBV9 and TRBJ2-7; 9 bases map to TRBD1. Germline V CDR1 and CDR2: SGDLS, YYNGEE. The CDR3 length is 17 residues. V lost 0 bases to trimming and J lost 2 bases; unmatched junction nucleotides: 9. The CDR3 sequence is CASSVGSGTGLTYEQYF. The CDR3 bases are TGTGCCAGCAGCGTAGGCTCCGGGACAGGGTTGACCTACGAGCAGTACTTC.

The rearrangement uses TRBV5-6 and TRBJ2-5; tentative D call: TRBD2 (6 bases). Germline V gene data show CDR1 as SGHDT and CDR2 as YYEEEE. The CDR3 has 15 residues. The V end lost 2 bases, the J end lost 4 bases, and 15 bases lay between the germline ends. In nucleotides, the CDR3 is TGTGCCAGCAGCTTACGTGAGTTGGGAGGAGAGACCCAGTACTTC. Protein: CASSLRELGGETQYF. The whole variable domain, filled in from reference TRBV5-6 and TRBJ2-5, reads DAGVTQSPTHLIKTRGQQVTLRCSPKSGHDTVSWYQQALGQGPQFIFQYYEEEERQRGNFPDRFSGHQFPNYSSELNVNALLLGDSALYLCASSLRELGGETQYFGPGTRLLVL.

This clone was recorded a few times. The chain combines TRBV19 with TRBJ2-5; D remains ambiguous. The germline gives CDR1 LNHDA, CDR2 SQIVND (reference sequence). Trimming cost V 3 bases and J 0 bases, with 5 bases left between them. This CDR3 is 13 amino acids long. The CDR3 nucleotides read TGTGCCAGTAGTATGGGCGACCAAGAGACCCAGTACTTC. Translated, it gives CASSMGDQETQYF.

Regarding this clone: The sample carries other DNA sequences with the same CDR3. V gene TRBV10-3 combines with J gene TRBJ1-6; 7 bases are a match to TRBD1. Germline CDR1 is ENHRY and CDR2 is SYGVKD. CDR3 length: 15 amino acids. V trimming: 8 bases; J trimming: 10 bases; junction bases outside the gene matches: 14. The CDR3 spells CAILSYDRVGSPLHF. The CDR3 DNA follows: TGTGCCATCCTCTCCTATGACAGGGTAGGGTCACCCCTCCACTTT.

This clone has just a few counts. V and J are TRBV2 and TRBJ2-1; 14 positions agree with TRBD2. The CDR3 sequence is 14 residues long. Germline V gene data show CDR1 as SNHLY and CDR2 as FYNNEI. Germline trimming cut 7 bases from V and 8 bases from J; bases unmatched to any gene: 4. The CDR3 nucleotides are TGTGCCAGCAAGGGACTAGCGGGGGTCTATGAGCAGTTCTTC. This translates into CASKGLAGVYEQFF.

V gene TRBV19 combines with J gene TRBJ2-1, with TRBD1 matching 7 bases. Losses at the gene ends were 7 bases for V and 2 bases for J; bases not matched to a gene: 14. The germline V gene encodes CDR1 LNHDA and CDR2 SQIVND (reference sequence). The CDR3 is 17 amino acids. DNA of the CDR3: TGTGCCAGTAACAGACGAGGGGGCTCGTTGACCTACAATGAGCAGTTCTTC. Amino acid sequence: CASNRRGGSLTYNEQFF.

The rearrangement joins TRBV14 to TRBJ2-1; TRBD1 matches at 7 bases. This CDR3 has 15 amino acids. With 5 bases clipped from V and 6 bases from J, the junction kept 10 bases outside the gene matches. Germline V gene lookup returns CDR1 SGHDN and CDR2 FVKESK. In DNA, the CDR3 is TGTGCCAGCAGCAAGGGACAGCCAGGGGTCAATGAGCAGTTCTTC. It specifies CASSKGQPGVNEQFF.

The chain has TRBV28 and TRBJ1-5; 10 bases match TRBD1. This CDR3 is 20 amino acids long. Germline CDR1 and CDR2: MDHEN and SYDVKM. V lost 2 bases to trimming and J lost 2 bases; unmatched junction nucleotides: 15. The CDR3 nucleotides are TGTGCCAGCAGTTTACCCGGGACAGGGGCCCCGTTTGCCTGCAATCAGCCCCAGCATTTT. It codes for CASSLPGTGAPFACNQPQHF. The variable domain in full, completed from reference TRBV28 and TRBJ1-5, reads DVKVTQSSRYLVKRTGEKVFLECVQDMDHENMFWYRQDPGLGLRLIYFSYDVKMKEKGDIPEGYSVSREKKERFSLILESASTNQTSMYLCASSLPGTGAPFACNQPQHFGDGTRLSIL.

The sample holds one count of this clone. This sequence joins TRBV13 and TRBJ2-5; no reliable D call. Germline V gives CDR1 PRHDT, CDR2 FYEKMQ (reference sequence). The CDR3 has 14 amino acids. Trimming left V 5 bases short and J 5 bases short, with 15 bases between. CDR3 nucleotide sequence: TGTGCCAGCAGCGCCCGAGCGAGGCGGGAGACCCAGTACTTC. Residues: CASSARARRETQYF.